These T cell receptor beta chains were read from a single sample in a study of cytomegalovirus exposure and HLA in healthy donors. The table came from immunoSEQ multiplex PCR; TCRdb's copy has only in-frame clones and leaves some out. This table holds 110,000 to 150,000 clones, about 80% found once. The sequenced sample was PBMCs. The source of these receptors is a male donor in good health and CMV-seronegative. Both conserved end residues are part of each CDR3. The D gene is left open where the match is weak. Rows may omit the clone size; those that give it use once, few, many or a size class.

J,V,size,D,length,DNA,CDR3
TRBJ2-7,TRBV7-9,few,TRBD1,13,TGTGCCAGCAGCGACAGGGTTTCCTACGAGCAGTACTTC,CASSDRVSYEQYF
TRBJ2-3,TRBV2,few,TRBD2,19,TGTGCCAGCAGTGAAAGATTAGCGGGGGGCCCTAAGGGCACAGATACGCAGTATTTT,CASSERLAGGPKGTDTQYF
TRBJ2-1,TRBV9,-,TRBD2,15,TGTGCCAGCAGCCACGGGACTATGCCCTACAATGAGCAGTTCTTC,CASSHGTMPYNEQFF
TRBJ1-2,TRBV12-5,-,-,14,TGTGCTAGTGGTCGCGAACAGGGAACCTATGGCTACACCTTC,CASGREQGTYGYTF
TRBJ2-7,TRBV29-1,-,-,14,TGCAGCGTCCGAGGGGAGGGGGGCTCCTACGAGCAGTACTTC,CSVRGEGGSYEQYF
TRBJ1-2,TRBV9,-,TRBD1,15,TGTGCCAGCAGCGTGAGGGAAGGGGGCGCCTATGGCTACACCTTC,CASSVREGGAYGYTF
TRBJ2-1,TRBV5-1,-,-,12,TGCGCCAGCATTTCGGGGTCCCATGAGCAGTTCTTC,CASISGSHEQFF
TRBJ1-2,TRBV6-6,-,-,13,TGTGCCAGCAGTTCCAGGATATCCTATGGCTACACCTTC,CASSSRISYGYTF
TRBJ1-1,TRBV30,-,-,13,TGTGCCTGGAGTCCGGGACACTTTATGAAGGCTTTCTTT,CAWSPGHFMKAFF
TRBJ2-7,TRBV6-5,-,-,16,TGTGCCAGCAGTTACTCGATACCTACAGGGACCTACGAGCAGTACTTC,CASSYSIPTGTYEQYF
TRBJ2-7,TRBV6-6,-,-,15,TGTGCCAGCAGTTACTGGCAGACTCTTTCCTACGAGCAGTACTTC,CASSYWQTLSYEQYF
TRBJ1-3,TRBV4-1,-,TRBD1,15,TGCGCCAGCAGCCAGATGACAGGGGCTGGAAACACCATATATTTT,CASSQMTGAGNTIYF
TRBJ1-2,TRBV6-6,-,-,14,TGTGCCAGCAGTTACAGCGGAGCTAACTATGGCTACACCTTC,CASSYSGANYGYTF
TRBJ1-5,TRBV4-3,few,-,15,TGCGCCAGCAGCCAAGATTACCGGGGGGTAGAGCCCCAGCATTTT,CASSQDYRGVEPQHF
TRBJ2-1,TRBV7-2,-,TRBD1,15,TGTGCCAGCAGCTTAGCGCAAACAGGGGGTCGTGAGCAGTTCTTC,CASSLAQTGGREQFF
TRBJ1-1,TRBV7-9,-,-,17,TGTGCCAGCAGCTTTGGAGGGGCCCGGGGGGTGAACACTGAAGCTTTCTTT,CASSFGGARGVNTEAFF
TRBJ1-2,TRBV19,-,-,12,TGTGCCAGTAGGTTGGGCGCACATGGCTACACCTTC,CASRLGAHGYTF
TRBJ1-1,TRBV4-2,few,TRBD1,15,TGTGCCAGCAGCCCGTGGGGACAGGTAATCACTGAAGCTTTCTTT,CASSPWGQVITEAFF
TRBJ1-2,TRBV5-1,-,TRBD1,12,TGCGCCACCACGGGGACAGGTCGCGGCTACACCTTC,CATTGTGRGYTF
TRBJ1-4,TRBV5-6,-,TRBD1,15,TGTGCCAGCAGTCGTACAGGGGGCGTGGGAGAAAAACTGTTTTTT,CASSRTGGVGEKLFF
TRBJ1-1,TRBV19,-,-,14,TGTGCCAGTATATCGCGGGCCTCGAACACTGAAGCTTTCTTT,CASISRASNTEAFF
TRBJ2-7,TRBV2,-,-,14,TGTGCCAGCAACGTAGAACTCTTTCCCTACGAGCAGTACTTC,CASNVELFPYEQYF
TRBJ2-7,TRBV5-1,-,TRBD1,14,TGCGCCAGCAGCCCGACAGGGCCTTTTATCGAGCAGTACTTC,CASSPTGPFIEQYF
TRBJ1-1,TRBV2,once,-,11,TGTGCCAGCAGATACCGAGGGGAAGCTTTCTTT,CASRYRGEAFF
TRBJ2-5,TRBV4-1,-,TRBD2,16,TGCGCCAGCAGCCTTTCCGGGAAGGGACTAGGAGAGACCCAGTACTTC,CASSLSGKGLGETQYF